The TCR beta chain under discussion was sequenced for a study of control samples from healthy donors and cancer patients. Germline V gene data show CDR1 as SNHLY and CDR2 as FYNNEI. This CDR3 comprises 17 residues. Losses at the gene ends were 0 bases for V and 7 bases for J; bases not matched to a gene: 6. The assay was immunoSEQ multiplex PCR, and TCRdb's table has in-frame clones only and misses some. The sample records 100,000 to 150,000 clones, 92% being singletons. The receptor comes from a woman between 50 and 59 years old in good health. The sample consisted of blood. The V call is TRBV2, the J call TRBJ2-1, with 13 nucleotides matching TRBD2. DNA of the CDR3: TGTGCCAGCAGTGAAGCTGGGACTAGCGGGATAGTAAATGAGCAGTTCTTC. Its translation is CASSEAGTSGIVNEQFF. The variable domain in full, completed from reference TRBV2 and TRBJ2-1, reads EPEVTQTPSHQVTQMGQEVILRCVPISNHLYFYWYRQILGQKVEFLVSFYNNEISEKSEIFDDQFSVERPDGSNFTLKIRSTKLEDSAMYFCASSEAGTSGIVNEQFFGPGTRLTVL.